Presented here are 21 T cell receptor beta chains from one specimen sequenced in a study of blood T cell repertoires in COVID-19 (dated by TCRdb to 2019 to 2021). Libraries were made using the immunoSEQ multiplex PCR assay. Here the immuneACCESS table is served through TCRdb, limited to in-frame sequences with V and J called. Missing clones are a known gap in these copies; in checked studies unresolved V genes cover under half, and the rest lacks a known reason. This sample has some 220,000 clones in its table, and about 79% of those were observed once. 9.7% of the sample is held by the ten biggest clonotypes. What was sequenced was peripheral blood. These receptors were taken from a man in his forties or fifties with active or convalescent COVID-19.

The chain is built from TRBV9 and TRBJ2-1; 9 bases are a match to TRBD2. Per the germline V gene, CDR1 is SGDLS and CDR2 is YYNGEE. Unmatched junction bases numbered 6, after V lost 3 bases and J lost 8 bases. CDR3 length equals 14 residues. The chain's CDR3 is CASSAGGRADEQFF. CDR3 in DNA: TGTGCCAGCAGCGCTGGCGGGAGGGCCGATGAGCAGTTCTTC.

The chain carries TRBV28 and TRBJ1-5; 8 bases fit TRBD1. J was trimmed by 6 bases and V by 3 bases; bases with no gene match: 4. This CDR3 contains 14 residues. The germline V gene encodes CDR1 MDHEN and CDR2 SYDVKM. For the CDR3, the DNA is TGTGCCAGCAGTTTGACAGGGGAGGCTCAGCCCCAGCATTTT. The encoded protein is CASSLTGEAQPQHF.

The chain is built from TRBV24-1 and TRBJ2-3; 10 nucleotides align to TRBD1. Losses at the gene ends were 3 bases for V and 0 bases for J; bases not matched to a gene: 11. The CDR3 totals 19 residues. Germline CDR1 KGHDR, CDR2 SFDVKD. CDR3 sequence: CATSDRLGQGLGSTDTQYF. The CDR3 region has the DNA TGTGCCACCAGTGATCGATTGGGACAGGGGTTGGGTAGCACAGATACGCAGTATTTT.

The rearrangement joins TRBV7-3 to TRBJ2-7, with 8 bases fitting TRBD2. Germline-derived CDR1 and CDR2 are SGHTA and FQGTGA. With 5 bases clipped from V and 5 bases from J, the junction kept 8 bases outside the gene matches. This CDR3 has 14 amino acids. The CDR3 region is CASSPGSGSHEQYF. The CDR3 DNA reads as TGTGCCAGCAGCCCGGGGAGCGGGAGCCACGAGCAGTACTTC.

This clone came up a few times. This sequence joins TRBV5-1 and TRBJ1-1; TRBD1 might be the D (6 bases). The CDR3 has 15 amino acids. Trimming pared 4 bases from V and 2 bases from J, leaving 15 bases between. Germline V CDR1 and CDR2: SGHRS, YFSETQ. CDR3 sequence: CASSSGGTPNTEAFF. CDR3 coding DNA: TGCGCCAGCAGCAGCGGTGGGACACCTAACACTGAAGCTTTCTTT.

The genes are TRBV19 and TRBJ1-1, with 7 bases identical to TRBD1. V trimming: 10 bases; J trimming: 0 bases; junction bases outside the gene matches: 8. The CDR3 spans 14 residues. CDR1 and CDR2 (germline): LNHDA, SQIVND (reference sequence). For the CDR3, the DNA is TGTGCCACTACTAGGAGGGGGCTGAACACTGAAGCTTTCTTT. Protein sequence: CATTRRGLNTEAFF.

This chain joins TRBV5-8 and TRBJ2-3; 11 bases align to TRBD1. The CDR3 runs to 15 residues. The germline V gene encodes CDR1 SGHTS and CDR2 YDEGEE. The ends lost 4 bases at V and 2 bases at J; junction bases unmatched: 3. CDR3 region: CASSRTGGNTDTQYF. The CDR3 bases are TGTGCCAGCAGCCGGACAGGGGGCAACACAGATACGCAGTATTTT.

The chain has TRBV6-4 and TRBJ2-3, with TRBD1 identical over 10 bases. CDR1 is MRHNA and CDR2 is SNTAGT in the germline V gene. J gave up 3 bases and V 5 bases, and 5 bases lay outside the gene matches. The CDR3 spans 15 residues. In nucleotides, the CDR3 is TGTGCCAGCAGTAACTGGACAGGGGGAACAGATACGCAGTATTTT. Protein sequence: CASSNWTGGTDTQYF.

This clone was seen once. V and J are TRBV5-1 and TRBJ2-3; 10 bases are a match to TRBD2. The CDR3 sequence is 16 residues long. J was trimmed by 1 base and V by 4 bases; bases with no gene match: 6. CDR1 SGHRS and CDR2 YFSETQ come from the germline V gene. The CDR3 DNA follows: TGCGCCAGCAGCCCCATCGGGACTAGCGGCACAGATACGCAGTATTTT. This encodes CASSPIGTSGTDTQYF.

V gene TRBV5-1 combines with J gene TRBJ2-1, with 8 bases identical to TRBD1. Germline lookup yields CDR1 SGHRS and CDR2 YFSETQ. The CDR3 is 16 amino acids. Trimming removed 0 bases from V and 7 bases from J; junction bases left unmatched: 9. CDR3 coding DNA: TGCGCCAGCAGCTTGGTGGCAGGGGGCAAGTATAATGAGCAGTTCTTC. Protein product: CASSLVAGGKYNEQFF.

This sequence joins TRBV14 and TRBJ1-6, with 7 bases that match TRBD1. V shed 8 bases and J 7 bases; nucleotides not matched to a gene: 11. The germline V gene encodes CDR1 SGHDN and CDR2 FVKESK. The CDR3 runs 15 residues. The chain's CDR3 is CASREHRGNNSPLHF. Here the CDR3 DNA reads TGTGCCAGCCGGGAGCACAGGGGAAACAATTCACCCCTCCACTTT.

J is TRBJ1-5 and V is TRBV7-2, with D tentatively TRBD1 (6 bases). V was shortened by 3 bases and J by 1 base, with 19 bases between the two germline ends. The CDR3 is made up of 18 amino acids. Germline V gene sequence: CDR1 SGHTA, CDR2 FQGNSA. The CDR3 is CASSLAWGGALSNQPQHF. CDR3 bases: TGTGCCAGCAGCTTGGCTTGGGGGGGCGCATTGAGCAATCAGCCCCAGCATTTT.

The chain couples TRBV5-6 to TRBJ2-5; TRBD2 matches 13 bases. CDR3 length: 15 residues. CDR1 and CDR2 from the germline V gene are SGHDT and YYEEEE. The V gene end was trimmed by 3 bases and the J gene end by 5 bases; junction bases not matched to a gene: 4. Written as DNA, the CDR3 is TGTGCCAGCAGCTCGACTAGCGGGGGGTTGGAGACCCAGTACTTC. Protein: CASSSTSGGLETQYF. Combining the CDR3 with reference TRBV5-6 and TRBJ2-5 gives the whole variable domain DAGVTQSPTHLIKTRGQQVTLRCSPKSGHDTVSWYQQALGQGPQFIFQYYEEEERQRGNFPDRFSGHQFPNYSSELNVNALLLGDSALYLCASSSTSGGLETQYFGPGTRLLVL.

CDR3 coding DNA: TGTGCCAGCAGTGAGGGACAGGGGCTATCAGAGACCCAGTACTTC. Its translation: CASSEGQGLSETQYF. The gene calls are TRBV6-1 and TRBJ2-5, with 10 bases lining up with TRBD1. This CDR3 spans 15 amino acids. Germline CDR1 MNHNS, CDR2 SASEGT. The V and J ends lost 3 bases and 4 bases, in that order; junction bases with no gene match: 5.

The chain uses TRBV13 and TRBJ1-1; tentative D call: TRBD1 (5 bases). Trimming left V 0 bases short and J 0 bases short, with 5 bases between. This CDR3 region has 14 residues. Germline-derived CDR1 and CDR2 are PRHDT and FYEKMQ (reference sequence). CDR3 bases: TGTGCCAGCAGCTTAGGCAGGGTGAACACTGAAGCTTTCTTT. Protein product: CASSLGRVNTEAFF.

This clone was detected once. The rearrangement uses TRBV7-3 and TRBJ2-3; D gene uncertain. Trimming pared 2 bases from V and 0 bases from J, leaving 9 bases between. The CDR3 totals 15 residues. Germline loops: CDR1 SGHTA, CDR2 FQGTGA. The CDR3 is CASSLGTFSTDTQYF. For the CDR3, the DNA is TGTGCCAGCAGCTTAGGCACCTTCAGCACAGATACGCAGTATTTT.

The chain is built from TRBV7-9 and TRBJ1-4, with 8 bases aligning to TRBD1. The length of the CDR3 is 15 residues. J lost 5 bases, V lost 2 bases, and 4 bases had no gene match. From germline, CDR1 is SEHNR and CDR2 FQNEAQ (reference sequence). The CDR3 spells CASSLLGQENEKLFF. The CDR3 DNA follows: TGTGCCAGCAGCTTACTGGGACAGGAAAATGAAAAACTGTTTTTT. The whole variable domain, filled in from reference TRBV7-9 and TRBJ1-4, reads DTGVSQNPRHKITKRGQNVTFRCDPISEHNRLYWYRQTLGQGPEFLTYFQNEAQLEKSRLLSDRFSAERPKGSFSTLEIQRTEQGDSAMYLCASSLLGQENEKLFFGSGTQLSVL.

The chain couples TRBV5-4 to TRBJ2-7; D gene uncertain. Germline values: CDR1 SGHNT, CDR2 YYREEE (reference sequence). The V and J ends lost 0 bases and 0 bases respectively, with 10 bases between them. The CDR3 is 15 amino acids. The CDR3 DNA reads TGTGCCAGCAGCTTGGGCGGTAAAAGCTCCTACGAGCAGTACGTC. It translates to CASSLGGKSSYEQYV.

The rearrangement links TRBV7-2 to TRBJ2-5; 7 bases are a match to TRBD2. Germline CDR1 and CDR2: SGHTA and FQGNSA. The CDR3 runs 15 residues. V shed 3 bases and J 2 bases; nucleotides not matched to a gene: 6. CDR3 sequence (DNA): TGTGCCAGCAGCTTTGAGGGAGGGCTGCAAGAGACCCAGTACTTC. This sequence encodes CASSFEGGLQETQYF.

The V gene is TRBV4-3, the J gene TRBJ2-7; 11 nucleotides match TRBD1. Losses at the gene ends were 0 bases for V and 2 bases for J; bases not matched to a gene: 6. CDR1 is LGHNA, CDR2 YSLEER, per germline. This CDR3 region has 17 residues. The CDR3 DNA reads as TGCGCCAGCAGCCAAGAGCCCCCGGGACAGGGGGCCTACGAGCAGTACTTC. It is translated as CASSQEPPGQGAYEQYF.

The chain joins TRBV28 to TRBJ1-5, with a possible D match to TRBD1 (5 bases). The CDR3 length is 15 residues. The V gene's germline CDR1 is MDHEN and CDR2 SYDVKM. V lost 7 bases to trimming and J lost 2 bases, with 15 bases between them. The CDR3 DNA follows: TGTGCCAGCAACCAGCCCAGGGAGGGCAATCAGCCCCAGCATTTT. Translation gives CASNQPREGNQPQHF.